Reported below is one TCR beta chain. The sample originates from a study of CD8 T cells in Susac syndrome. Study context: Active disease was present in more than five of the sequenced Susac syndrome patients, and remission in fewer than ten.

Germline assignment: CDR1 DFQATT and CDR2 SNEGSKA (reference sequence). The CDR3 consists of 14 residues. The ends were cut back, 3 bases at V and 5 bases at J, with 15 bases in the middle. Reverse transcription used roughly 0.45 to 1 ug RNA and random hexamers. Using its own MiXCR run on the immunoSEQ multiplex PCR reads, TCRdb lists one record per CDR3 protein. This sample has 240,000 or so distinct CDR3 sequences, with 90% to 96% found just once. The rearrangement joins TRBV20-1 to TRBJ2-3; D possibly corresponds to TRBD2 (5 bases). The clonotype originates from a human donor with Susac syndrome. The material sequenced was CD4+ T cells from PBMCs. The CDR3 DNA sequence: TGCAGTGCTAGCCTCACGAGGGCAATAGATACGCAGTATTTT. Translating it yields CSASLTRAIDTQYF.